These T cell receptor beta chains were read from a single sample in a study of shared clonotypes between healthy human individuals. Produced via immunoSEQ multiplex PCR; TCRdb's table is partial and in-frame only. This sample yields about 2.4 million clones, of which 93% are seen a single time; approximately 0.37% belongs to the top ten. The sequencing sample was made of naive CD4+ T cells from PBMCs. These receptors were taken from a man between 18 and 35 years old in good health. Some clones in this sample may be carry-over from other donors' samples. The CDR3 runs from the conserved cysteine through the conserved F or W. A D gene is named only where the DNA matches it firmly. The size field is filled for only some rows; it gives once, few, many or a size class.

j_call: TRBJ2-5
v_call: TRBV18
clone_size: -
d_call: -
cdr3_nt: TGTGCCAGCTCACCAGGGGGCGTTGAGACCCAGTACTTC
cdr3_aa: CASSPGGVETQYF

j_call: TRBJ2-7
v_call: TRBV15
clone_size: once
d_call: TRBD1
cdr3_nt: TGTGCCACCAGCACTATAAGGACAGGGGGCGTATACGAGCAGTACTTC
cdr3_aa: CATSTIRTGGVYEQYF

j_call: TRBJ1-3
v_call: TRBV2
clone_size: -
d_call: -
cdr3_nt: TGTGCCAGCATCGGGGACGCTGGAAACACCATATATTTT
cdr3_aa: CASIGDAGNTIYF

j_call: TRBJ2-3
v_call: TRBV29-1
clone_size: -
d_call: -
cdr3_nt: TGCAGCGTTGAGGGGGGTACCAGCACAGATACGCAGTATTTT
cdr3_aa: CSVEGGTSTDTQYF

j_call: TRBJ1-2
v_call: TRBV4-3
clone_size: once
d_call: -
cdr3_nt: TGCGCCAGCAGCCCTGGGGCAATTAACTATGGCTACACCTTC
cdr3_aa: CASSPGAINYGYTF

j_call: TRBJ2-3
v_call: TRBV6-1
clone_size: -
d_call: TRBD2
cdr3_nt: TGTGCCAGCAGTGCGCGCCAAACTAGCGGGACGACAGATACGCAGTATTTT
cdr3_aa: CASSARQTSGTTDTQYF

j_call: TRBJ1-4
v_call: TRBV19
clone_size: -
d_call: -
cdr3_nt: TGTGCCAGTAGTCCCCGGGACCTGAGATGGGATGAAAAACTGTTTTTT
cdr3_aa: CASSPRDLRWDEKLFF

j_call: TRBJ2-7
v_call: TRBV12-5
clone_size: -
d_call: TRBD1
cdr3_nt: TGTGCTAGTGCGACAGGGGACGGCCCCTACGAGCAGTACTTC
cdr3_aa: CASATGDGPYEQYF

j_call: TRBJ1-6
v_call: TRBV30
clone_size: -
d_call: -
cdr3_nt: TGTGCCTGGAGTGTTAGGGGGGTTCGCAATTCACCCCTCCACTTT
cdr3_aa: CAWSVRGVRNSPLHF

j_call: TRBJ2-5
v_call: TRBV28
clone_size: -
d_call: TRBD1
cdr3_nt: TGTGCCAGCAGTTTTGGCGCAGGGACAGCCCAAGAGACCCAGTACTTC
cdr3_aa: CASSFGAGTAQETQYF

j_call: TRBJ2-7
v_call: TRBV7-8
clone_size: few
d_call: -
cdr3_nt: TGTGCCAGCAGCAAACAGGGCTACGAGCAGTACTTC
cdr3_aa: CASSKQGYEQYF

j_call: TRBJ2-7
v_call: TRBV5-1
clone_size: -
d_call: -
cdr3_nt: TGCGCCAGCAGCGGCGGACCCAAGGGTCCCTACGAGCAGTACTTC
cdr3_aa: CASSGGPKGPYEQYF

j_call: TRBJ2-7
v_call: TRBV6-5
clone_size: once
d_call: TRBD2
cdr3_nt: TGTGCCAGCAGTCCGCCGGTAGCGGGACGTCACGAGCAGTACTTC
cdr3_aa: CASSPPVAGRHEQYF

j_call: TRBJ1-2
v_call: TRBV19
clone_size: -
d_call: TRBD1
cdr3_nt: TGTGCCAGTAGGGGAACAGGGGGGAACTATGGCTACACCTTC
cdr3_aa: CASRGTGGNYGYTF

j_call: TRBJ2-5
v_call: TRBV28
clone_size: -
d_call: TRBD2
cdr3_nt: TGTGCCAGCAGTTTATTGGCTAGCGGTCAAGAGACCCAGTACTTC
cdr3_aa: CASSLLASGQETQYF

j_call: TRBJ2-1
v_call: TRBV6-5
clone_size: -
d_call: TRBD1
cdr3_nt: TGTGCCAGCAGTTACCGGGACAGGCGCCCCGAGCAGTTCTTC
cdr3_aa: CASSYRDRRPEQFF

j_call: TRBJ2-3
v_call: TRBV30
clone_size: once
d_call: -
cdr3_nt: TGTGCCTGGAGTCGCCAGGGGGGGGATACGCAGTATTTT
cdr3_aa: CAWSRQGGDTQYF

j_call: TRBJ2-7
v_call: TRBV5-4
clone_size: -
d_call: TRBD1
cdr3_nt: TGTGCCAGCAGCTTGGTTTTTGGACAGGGTAGTCGCGAGCAGTACTTC
cdr3_aa: CASSLVFGQGSREQYF

j_call: TRBJ2-5
v_call: TRBV11-3
clone_size: -
d_call: -
cdr3_nt: TGTGCCAGCAGCTTAGGACTATGGGAGACCCAGTACTTC
cdr3_aa: CASSLGLWETQYF

j_call: TRBJ2-6
v_call: TRBV7-8
clone_size: -
d_call: -
cdr3_nt: TGTGCCAGCAGCTACAGGGACTCTGGGGCCAACGTCCTGACTTTC
cdr3_aa: CASSYRDSGANVLTF

j_call: TRBJ1-1
v_call: TRBV6-1
clone_size: -
d_call: -
cdr3_nt: TGTGCCAGCAGTGAATTTGGAGGGGCCACTGAAGCTTTCTTT
cdr3_aa: CASSEFGGATEAFF

j_call: TRBJ1-5
v_call: TRBV5-1
clone_size: -
d_call: -
cdr3_nt: TGCGCCAGCAGCCCAGGGCTCTTGAGCAATCAGCCCCAGCATTTT
cdr3_aa: CASSPGLLSNQPQHF

j_call: TRBJ1-3
v_call: TRBV19
clone_size: -
d_call: TRBD1
cdr3_nt: TGTGCCACCGGACAGGGGACTGGAAACACCATATATTTT
cdr3_aa: CATGQGTGNTIYF

j_call: TRBJ1-5
v_call: TRBV27
clone_size: few
d_call: -
cdr3_nt: TGTGCCAGCAGATCGGACAGCGCGGTTGGCAATCAGCCCCAGCATTTT
cdr3_aa: CASRSDSAVGNQPQHF

j_call: TRBJ2-2
v_call: TRBV7-2
clone_size: -
d_call: -
cdr3_nt: TGTGCCAGCAGCACCGGACTGACCACCGGGGAGCTGTTTTTT
cdr3_aa: CASSTGLTTGELFF

j_call: TRBJ1-2
v_call: TRBV7-2
clone_size: -
d_call: -
cdr3_nt: TGTGCCAGCAGCTTAGGGGTCCATGGCTACACCTTC
cdr3_aa: CASSLGVHGYTF

j_call: TRBJ2-6
v_call: TRBV19
clone_size: -
d_call: TRBD1
cdr3_nt: TGTGCCAGTAGTATTAAGGGACAGGGGGCGCTAACTGGGGCCAACGTCCTGACTTTC
cdr3_aa: CASSIKGQGALTGANVLTF

j_call: TRBJ1-2
v_call: TRBV18
clone_size: -
d_call: -
cdr3_nt: TGTGCCAGCTCACCACCTTCTACAGGGAGAGGCTATGGCTACACCTTC
cdr3_aa: CASSPPSTGRGYGYTF

j_call: TRBJ2-5
v_call: TRBV7-2
clone_size: -
d_call: -
cdr3_nt: TGTGCCAGCAGCTTAGGGCCGTGGGATACCCAGTACTTC
cdr3_aa: CASSLGPWDTQYF

j_call: TRBJ1-2
v_call: TRBV29-1
clone_size: -
d_call: -
cdr3_nt: TGCAGCGTTGAAAGTGCGAGCTACACCTTC
cdr3_aa: CSVESASYTF

j_call: TRBJ2-1
v_call: TRBV18
clone_size: -
d_call: TRBD2
cdr3_nt: TGTGCCAGCTCACCACCTGGCGGGGGGTCCTACAATGAGCAGTTCTTC
cdr3_aa: CASSPPGGGSYNEQFF

j_call: TRBJ2-7
v_call: TRBV6-6
clone_size: -
d_call: -
cdr3_nt: TGTGCCAGCAGTTACACAGGGTCCCCTAACGAGCAGTACTTC
cdr3_aa: CASSYTGSPNEQYF

j_call: TRBJ2-7
v_call: TRBV6-5
clone_size: -
d_call: TRBD1
cdr3_nt: TGTGCCAGCAGTTACCGGATGACAGGGCCCGACGAGCAGTACTTC
cdr3_aa: CASSYRMTGPDEQYF

j_call: TRBJ2-1
v_call: TRBV4-1
clone_size: -
d_call: -
cdr3_nt: TGCGCCAGCAGCCAAGTAGTACTCCCCGGGAACCCCTACAATGAGCAGTTCTTC
cdr3_aa: CASSQVVLPGNPYNEQFF

j_call: TRBJ2-6
v_call: TRBV10-3
clone_size: -
d_call: -
cdr3_nt: TGTGCCATCAGTAAAGTTCCTGGGGCCAACGTCCTGACTTTC
cdr3_aa: CAISKVPGANVLTF

j_call: TRBJ1-5
v_call: TRBV2
clone_size: once
d_call: TRBD1
cdr3_nt: TGTGCCAGCAGTGCCGGGACAGGGGAGGGTAGCAATCAGCCCCAGCATTTT
cdr3_aa: CASSAGTGEGSNQPQHF

j_call: TRBJ2-4
v_call: TRBV5-1
clone_size: -
d_call: TRBD1
cdr3_nt: TGCGCCAGCAGCAAAGGACAGGCTGACGGCAAAAACATTCAGTACTTC
cdr3_aa: CASSKGQADGKNIQYF

j_call: TRBJ1-2
v_call: TRBV7-2
clone_size: -
d_call: -
cdr3_nt: TGTGCCAGCAGCTTATTGGGGACCTATGGCTACACCTTC
cdr3_aa: CASSLLGTYGYTF

j_call: TRBJ2-7
v_call: TRBV5-1
clone_size: -
d_call: TRBD2
cdr3_nt: TGCGCCAGCAGCACCGGGACTAGCGGGAGCTCCTACGAGCAGTACTTC
cdr3_aa: CASSTGTSGSSYEQYF

j_call: TRBJ2-7
v_call: TRBV27
clone_size: -
d_call: TRBD1
cdr3_nt: TGTGCCAGCAAAGGACAGGATCTTCTAGAGCAGTACTTC
cdr3_aa: CASKGQDLLEQYF

j_call: TRBJ2-3
v_call: TRBV10-3
clone_size: once
d_call: TRBD1
cdr3_nt: TGTGCCACCGGGCCTTTGACAGGGGGAGCAGATACGCAGTATTTT
cdr3_aa: CATGPLTGGADTQYF

j_call: TRBJ2-1
v_call: TRBV2
clone_size: -
d_call: TRBD1
cdr3_nt: TGTGCCAGCAGTGCGGGACAGGGGGCCCTCAGTGAGCAGTTCTTC
cdr3_aa: CASSAGQGALSEQFF

j_call: TRBJ2-3
v_call: TRBV5-4
clone_size: once
d_call: -
cdr3_nt: TGTGCCAGCACTTTTGGGGGGCGGACAGATACGCAGTATTTT
cdr3_aa: CASTFGGRTDTQYF

j_call: TRBJ2-4
v_call: TRBV6-1
clone_size: -
d_call: -
cdr3_nt: TGTGCCAGCAGTGAATTTTTTCCCGCGGACAAAAACATTCAGTACTTC
cdr3_aa: CASSEFFPADKNIQYF